Following are 13 T cell receptor beta chains from one sample sequenced in a study of control samples from healthy donors and cancer patients. The table came from immunoSEQ multiplex PCR; TCRdb's copy has only in-frame clones and leaves some out. This sample has around 150,000 clones, with roughly 94% found just once. The sample consisted of PBMCs. The source is a man between 60 and 75 years old with colorectal cancer.

This clone was recorded a few times. The chain is built from TRBV5-1 and TRBJ1-2; the match to TRBD1 covers 8 bases. V lost 3 bases, J lost 8 bases, and 6 bases stayed unmatched. The CDR3 consists of 13 residues. Germline V gene data show CDR1 as SGHRS and CDR2 as YFSETQ. The CDR3 sequence is CASSSDRERGYTF. The CDR3 DNA reads as TGCGCCAGCAGCTCGGACAGGGAGAGGGGCTACACCTTC.

The chain links TRBV29-1 to TRBJ2-3; the D is unclear. V gave up 2 bases and J gave up 2 bases, with 2 bases separating them. Germline CDR1 and CDR2: SQVTM and ANQGSEA. The CDR3 sequence is 11 residues long. Written as DNA, the CDR3 is TGCAGCGTTGAAAACACAGATACGCAGTATTTT. This translates into CSVENTDTQYF.

This sequence joins TRBV7-9 and TRBJ1-4, with 8 bases identical to TRBD1. Trimming at V came to 5 bases and at J to 8 bases, leaving 7 bases not matched to a gene. The length of the CDR3 is 14 residues. Germline V lookup: CDR1 SEHNR, CDR2 FQNEAQ (reference sequence). This CDR3 is CASSPQGVREKLFF. DNA of the CDR3: TGTGCCAGCAGCCCACAGGGGGTCAGAGAAAAACTGTTTTTT.

This clone was detected once. The genes are TRBV28 and TRBJ1-3; no clear D. The V gene lost 1 base and the J gene lost 1 base, with 5 bases spanning the gap. Germline CDR1 reads MDHEN; CDR2 reads SYDVKM. This CDR3 region has 14 residues. The CDR3 loop reads CASSLLLSGNTIYF. Written as DNA, the CDR3 is TGTGCCAGCAGTTTATTACTTTCTGGAAACACCATATATTTT.

The gene calls are TRBV6-5 and TRBJ1-5; 7 bases are shared with TRBD1. CDR3 size: 13 residues. The V gene end was trimmed by 6 bases and the J gene end by 6 bases; junction bases not matched to a gene: 5. Germline V gene lookup returns CDR1 MNHEY and CDR2 SVGAGI. The CDR3 is CASSDREVQPQHF. The DNA of the CDR3 is TGTGCCAGCAGCGACAGGGAGGTTCAGCCCCAGCATTTT.

The V and J genes are TRBV11-1 and TRBJ2-7; maybe TRBD1 (5 bases). The CDR3 sequence is 13 residues long. Germline V gene sequence: CDR1 SGHAT, CDR2 FQDESV (reference sequence). V was pared by 1 base and J by 3 bases, with 7 bases between. The CDR3 protein is CASSLGQFYEQYF. In nucleotides, the CDR3 is TGTGCCAGCAGCTTAGGACAGTTCTACGAGCAGTACTTC. Full variable domain (remainder filled in from reference TRBV11-1 and TRBJ2-7): EAEVAQSPRYKITEKSQAVAFWCDPISGHATLYWYRQILGQGPELLVQFQDESVVDDSQLPKDRFSAERLKGVDSTLKIQPAELGDSAMYLCASSLGQFYEQYFGPGTRLTVT.

This clone is a singleton in its sample. The chain combines TRBV27 with TRBJ2-7; D perhaps matches TRBD2 (7 bases). This CDR3 has 13 residues. Germline V CDR1 and CDR2: MNHEY, SMNVEV (reference sequence). V lost 5 bases to trimming and J lost 3 bases, with 11 bases between them. The CDR3 loop is CASSGGANYEQYF. The CDR3, as DNA: TGTGCCAGCAGTGGGGGGGCCAACTACGAGCAGTACTTC.

The chain links TRBV10-1 to TRBJ1-4; 7 positions match TRBD1. From germline, CDR1 is WNHNN and CDR2 SYGVQD (reference sequence). The V gene end was trimmed by 5 bases and the J gene end by 5 bases; junction bases not matched to a gene: 5. The CDR3 covers 14 residues. CDR3 sequence (DNA): TGCGCCAGCAGTTCCGGGACAGAAAATGAAAAACTGTTTTTT. Translating it yields CASSSGTENEKLFF.

The chain employs TRBV29-1 and TRBJ2-5, with D hard to call. Germline V gives CDR1 SQVTM, CDR2 ANQGSEA. V was clipped by 6 bases and J by 5 bases, with 13 bases between them. The CDR3 loop spans 12 amino acids. CDR3 amino acids: CSVQTQVETQYF. The CDR3 DNA reads as TGCAGCGTCCAGACCCAGGTCGAGACCCAGTACTTC.

The chain joins TRBV3-1 (or the pseudogene TRBV3-2) to TRBJ2-3; a possible D gene is TRBD2 (6 bases). Germline V lookup: CDR1 LGHDT, CDR2 YNNKEL (reference sequence). This CDR3 has 15 residues. V was cut by 4 bases and J by 2 bases, with 13 bases left in between. The CDR3 coding sequence is TGTGCCAGCAGCCGAGGAACTAGCTCCACAGATACGCAGTATTTT. Protein product: CASSRGTSSTDTQYF.

This sequence joins TRBV6-5 and TRBJ1-5; D may be TRBD1 (5 bases). The CDR3 is 14 amino acids. The germline gives CDR1 MNHEY, CDR2 SVGAGI. V dropped 3 bases and J dropped 9 bases, with 15 bases sitting between them. The CDR3 loop is CASSYREGLSPQHF. CDR3 sequence (DNA): TGTGCCAGCAGTTATCGGGAGGGGCTCTCGCCCCAGCATTTT.

The chain combines TRBV7-2 with TRBJ2-7, with no clear D. The CDR3 sequence is 13 residues long. Trimming removed 4 bases from V and 3 bases from J, with 10 bases in between. Germline-derived CDR1 and CDR2 are SGHTA and FQGNSA. The CDR3 bases are TGTGCCAGCAGCTCCCATGCCCGCTACGAGCAGTACTTC. This gives the protein CASSSHARYEQYF.

The gene calls are TRBV6-5 and TRBJ1-4; TRBD1 matches 7 bases. Germline lookup yields CDR1 MNHEY and CDR2 SVGAGI. The CDR3 has 15 amino acids. Losses at the gene ends were 2 bases for V and 3 bases for J; bases not matched to a gene: 3. CDR3 amino acids: CASSYEGAPNEKLFF. CDR3 sequence (DNA): TGTGCCAGCAGTTACGAGGGGGCGCCTAATGAAAAACTGTTTTTT.